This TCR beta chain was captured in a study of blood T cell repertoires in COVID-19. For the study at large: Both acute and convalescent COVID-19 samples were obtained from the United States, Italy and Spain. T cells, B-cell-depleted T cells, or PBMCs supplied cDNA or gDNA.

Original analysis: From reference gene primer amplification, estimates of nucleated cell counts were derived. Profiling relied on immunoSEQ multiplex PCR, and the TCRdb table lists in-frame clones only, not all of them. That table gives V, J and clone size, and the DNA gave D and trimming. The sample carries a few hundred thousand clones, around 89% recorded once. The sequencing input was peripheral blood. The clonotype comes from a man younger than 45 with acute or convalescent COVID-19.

The CDR3 region is CASSESRGVGEKLFF. CDR3 in DNA: TGTGCCAGCAGTGAAAGCAGGGGCGTGGGAGAAAAACTGTTTTTT. The rearrangement links TRBV6-1 to TRBJ1-4, with D possibly matching TRBD1 (6 bases). The CDR3 is 15 amino acids. CDR1 MNHNS and CDR2 SASEGT come from the germline V gene. Trimming took off 2 bases at V and 8 bases at J, with 15 bases between the two ends.